These 27 T cell receptor beta chains share one sample of origin, sequenced in a study of OX40 agonist ivuxolimab in advanced cancers. Generated by immunoSEQ multiplex PCR, the TCRdb table keeps only in-frame clones and is missing some. The sample has 45,000 to 60,000 clones; around 77% are singletons. Here the sequenced sample was CD4+ or CD8+ T cells sorted from blood, taken in a trial of the OX40 agonist ivuxolimab. Every receptor here comes from an adult with an advanced solid tumor such as melanoma, head and neck, liver or kidney cancer.

The chain joins TRBV6-5 to TRBJ2-3; 8 positions agree with TRBD1. The germline V gene encodes CDR1 MNHEY and CDR2 SVGAGI. This CDR3 has 16 residues. The ends lost 2 bases at V and 5 bases at J; junction bases unmatched: 9. CDR3 bases: TGTGCCAGCAGTTACCTCGGTTCAGGGGGCATAGATACGCAGTATTTT. This translates into CASSYLGSGGIDTQYF.

The chain uses TRBV9 and TRBJ2-1; D is perhaps TRBD2 (5 bases). The CDR3 spans 15 residues. Germline values: CDR1 SGDLS, CDR2 YYNGEE. V shed 1 base and J shed 4 bases, with 12 bases lying between them. CDR3 nucleotide sequence: TGTGCCAGCAGCGTATGGGAGAACCTTTACAATGAGCAGTTCTTC. The encoded protein is CASSVWENLYNEQFF.

The V call is TRBV4-1, the J call TRBJ1-2; 7 positions match TRBD1. CDR3 length: 17 residues. V shed 2 bases, J shed 8 bases, and the junction held 17 bases outside the gene matches. Germline lookup yields CDR1 MGHRA and CDR2 YSYEKL. This CDR3 is CASSQSFPRGRGGGYTF. The CDR3 region has the DNA TGCGCCAGCAGCCAATCATTTCCAAGGGGCAGGGGGGGCGGCTACACCTTC.

The chain carries TRBV7-8 and TRBJ2-7, with D perhaps TRBD1 (6 bases). CDR1 SGHVS and CDR2 FQNEAQ come from the germline V gene. This CDR3 has 13 residues. V dropped 6 bases and J dropped 5 bases, with 14 bases sitting between them. The CDR3 DNA sequence: TGTGCCAGCAGATATCTAACAGGGAACGAGCAGTACTTC. Its translation is CASRYLTGNEQYF.

This clone came up once. The gene calls are TRBV30 and TRBJ1-6; no clear D gene. The CDR3 sequence is 13 residues long. Trimming took 7 bases from V and 4 from J, leaving 11 bases between them. Germline V gives CDR1 GTSNPN, CDR2 SVGIG (reference sequence). As DNA, the CDR3 is TGTGCCTTAATGACACAGTATAATTCACCCCTCCACTTT. Translation: CALMTQYNSPLHF.

This clone has a single count. V is TRBV9 and J is TRBJ2-1; 8 bases match TRBD2. V shed 0 bases and J 5 bases; nucleotides not matched to a gene: 4. Germline assignment: CDR1 SGDLS and CDR2 YYNGEE. This CDR3 contains 15 residues. The CDR3 region has the DNA TGTGCCAGCAGCGTAGGTTCTAGCGGGCACAATGAGCAGTTCTTC. This encodes CASSVGSSGHNEQFF.

In DNA, the CDR3 is TGCGCCAGCAGCCCCCGGCCCACGGACTACAATGAGCAGTTCTTC. Residues: CASSPRPTDYNEQFF. The rearrangement links TRBV4-1 to TRBJ2-1; D is unclear. The CDR3 covers 15 residues. With 4 bases removed from V and 3 bases from J, the gap between germline ends came to 13 bases. Germline V CDR1 and CDR2: MGHRA, YSYEKL.

This clone qualifies as medium-sized (0.01 to 0.1%). The gene calls are TRBV25-1 and TRBJ1-5, with 8 bases matching TRBD1. V was pared by 3 bases and J by 1 base, with 8 bases of the junction left unmatched. There are 17 residues in the CDR3. Germline V gene sequence: CDR1 MGHDK, CDR2 SYGVNS. In DNA form, the CDR3 reads TGTGCCAGCAGTGATCCGACAGGGGATAAGAGCAATCAGCCCCAGCATTTT. Translated: CASSDPTGDKSNQPQHF.

This clone was observed once. The chain has TRBV2 and TRBJ1-2, with TRBD1 identical over 7 bases. V shed 5 bases, J shed 10 bases, and the junction held 4 bases outside the gene matches. Germline V gives CDR1 SNHLY, CDR2 FYNNEI. The CDR3 extends over 11 amino acids. The CDR3 reads CASSRQGAYTF. As DNA, the CDR3 is TGTGCCAGCAGTCGACAGGGAGCCTACACCTTC. The full variable domain, in which reference TRBV2 and TRBJ1-2 provide the parts outside the CDR3, is EPEVTQTPSHQVTQMGQEVILRCVPISNHLYFYWYRQILGQKVEFLVSFYNNEISEKSEIFDDQFSVERPDGSNFTLKIRSTKLEDSAMYFCASSRQGAYTFGSGTRLTVV.

The chain combines TRBV4-1 with TRBJ2-1, with TRBD2 matching 10 bases. The CDR3 runs 17 residues. From germline, CDR1 is MGHRA and CDR2 YSYEKL. V shed 0 bases and J 2 bases; nucleotides not matched to a gene: 4. CDR3 sequence reads: CASSQEDLAGAYNEQFF. In nucleotides, the CDR3 is TGCGCCAGCAGCCAAGAGGATCTAGCGGGAGCCTACAATGAGCAGTTCTTC.

This chain connects TRBV7-2 to TRBJ1-5; D call uncertain. Between the trimmed V and J ends, which lost 1 base and 7 bases, there was a span of 8 bases. This CDR3 is built from 13 residues. Germline lookup yields CDR1 SGHTA and CDR2 FQGNSA. CDR3 in DNA: TGTGCCAGCAGCTTAGAAGGTGGCCAGCCCCAGCATTTT. Amino acids: CASSLEGGQPQHF.

The chain employs TRBV18 and TRBJ1-6, with D unresolved. CDR1 is KGHSH, CDR2 LQKENI, per germline. This CDR3 has 15 residues. Trimming took off 4 bases at V and 3 bases at J, with 10 bases between the two ends. The CDR3 bases are TGTGCCAGCTCACAGAGCCCAGACTATAATTCACCCCTCCACTTT. As protein: CASSQSPDYNSPLHF.

This clone was detected once. The V gene is TRBV10-3, the J gene TRBJ1-5; 11 bases are shared with TRBD1. CDR3 length: 18 amino acids. The V segment lost 2 bases and the J segment 2 bases; nucleotides outside the gene matches: 8. In germline, CDR1 is ENHRY, CDR2 SYGVKD. CDR3 nucleotides: TGTGCCATCAGTGAGGGGACAGGGGGATATCGAGGCAATCAGCCCCAGCATTTT. This encodes CAISEGTGGYRGNQPQHF.

Written as DNA, the CDR3 is TGCGCCAGCAGCTTGATAGGGAACACCGGGGAGCTGTTTTTT. This translates into CASSLIGNTGELFF. The gene calls are TRBV5-1 and TRBJ2-2, with D hard to call. This CDR3 comprises 14 residues. Trimming removed 1 base at V and 1 base at J, with 5 bases between. Germline CDR1 reads SGHRS; CDR2 reads YFSETQ.

The V call is TRBV6-1, the J call TRBJ1-3; 7 bases are a match to TRBD1. With V trimmed by 6 bases and J by 3 bases, 8 bases remained unmatched. Germline CDR1 MNHNS, CDR2 SASEGT. This CDR3 has 15 amino acids. The CDR3 region has the DNA TGTGCCAGCAGGATAAACAGGGGAGGTGGAAACACCATATATTTT. This encodes CASRINRGGGNTIYF.

The rearrangement uses TRBV10-1 and TRBJ2-1, with 9 bases fitting TRBD1. This CDR3 spans 14 amino acids. V shed 10 bases, J shed 9 bases, and the junction held 13 bases outside the gene matches. Per germline, CDR1 WNHNN and CDR2 SYGVQD (reference sequence). The CDR3 spells CATEPGQGAGEQFF. For the CDR3, the DNA is TGCGCCACCGAACCGGGACAGGGTGCCGGTGAGCAGTTCTTC.

The chain recombines TRBV5-5 with TRBJ2-1; 9 nucleotides line up with TRBD2. J gave up 8 bases and V 5 bases, and 14 bases lay outside the gene matches. Germline V gene sequence: CDR1 SGHKS, CDR2 YYEKEE (reference sequence). The length of the CDR3 is 16 residues. In DNA, the CDR3 is TGTGCCAGCAGAACGGGACTAGCCTCCCGAGGGGATGAGCAGTTCTTC. It is translated as CASRTGLASRGDEQFF. The variable domain in full, completed from reference TRBV5-5 and TRBJ2-1, reads DAGVTQSPTHLIKTRGQQVTLRCSPISGHKSVSWYQQVLGQGPQFIFQYYEKEERGRGNFPDRFSARQFPNYSSELNVNALLLGDSALYLCASRTGLASRGDEQFFGPGTRLTVL.

V and J are TRBV27 and TRBJ1-2; TRBD1 aligns across 9 bases. V lost 3 bases, J lost 5 bases, and 4 bases stayed unmatched. The length of the CDR3 is 14 residues. Germline loops: CDR1 MNHEY, CDR2 SMNVEV (reference sequence). The chain's CDR3 is CASSFTTGGYGYTF. The CDR3 nucleotides read TGTGCCAGCAGTTTTACGACAGGGGGTTATGGCTACACCTTC.

V usage is TRBV5-4 and J usage is TRBJ2-7; D gene unclear. V was clipped by 0 bases and J by 3 bases, with 10 bases between them. CDR1 is SGHNT, CDR2 YYREEE, per germline (reference sequence). This CDR3 has 14 residues. The CDR3: CASSLGVLLYEQYF. CDR3 nucleotide sequence: TGTGCCAGCAGCTTGGGGGTATTACTCTACGAGCAGTACTTC.

This clone was seen once. The chain uses TRBV2 and TRBJ2-7; D remains ambiguous. The CDR3 totals 13 residues. Germline values: CDR1 SNHLY, CDR2 FYNNEI. V was cut by 2 bases and J by 4 bases, with 9 bases left in between. The CDR3 protein is CASSESQTYEQYF. In nucleotides, the CDR3 is TGTGCCAGCAGTGAAAGCCAGACATACGAGCAGTACTTC. Drawing the rest from reference TRBV2 and TRBJ2-7, the complete variable domain is EPEVTQTPSHQVTQMGQEVILRCVPISNHLYFYWYRQILGQKVEFLVSFYNNEISEKSEIFDDQFSVERPDGSNFTLKIRSTKLEDSAMYFCASSESQTYEQYFGPGTRLTVT.

Points on this clone: The sample contains more than one DNA sequence encoding this CDR3. The chain uses TRBV5-4 and TRBJ2-7; the D is unclear. CDR1 is SGHNT, CDR2 YYREEE, per germline (reference sequence). The length of the CDR3 is 12 residues. The germline V and J ends were trimmed by 0 bases and 3 bases, with 4 bases remaining between them. CDR3 coding DNA: TGTGCCAGCAGCTTGGTCGGCTACGAGCAGTACTTC. Translation: CASSLVGYEQYF.

J is TRBJ1-3 and V is TRBV15; the match to TRBD1 covers 8 bases. The germline CDR1 and CDR2 sequences are LNHNV and YYDKDF (reference sequence). V was clipped by 0 bases and J by 3 bases; unmatched bases: 4. The CDR3 covers 16 residues. The CDR3 bases are TGTGCCACCAGCAGAGATCGACAGGGGCTTGGAAACACCATATATTTT. As protein: CATSRDRQGLGNTIYF.

The V call is TRBV10-3, the J call TRBJ2-3; 7 nucleotides align to TRBD2. Per germline, CDR1 ENHRY and CDR2 SYGVKD. The CDR3 is 13 amino acids. Germline trimming cut 6 bases from V and 5 bases from J; bases unmatched to any gene: 5. As DNA, the CDR3 is TGTGCCATCAGCCTCGGACTAGTAGATACGCAGTATTTT. Encoded protein: CAISLGLVDTQYF.

V gene TRBV6-6 combines with J gene TRBJ1-5; the D is unclear. The CDR3 spans 14 residues. Trimming took off 3 bases at V and 0 bases at J, with 6 bases between the two ends. Germline values: CDR1 MNHNY, CDR2 SVGAGI (reference sequence). CDR3 bases: TGTGCCAGCAGTTATTTGAATAGCAATCAGCCCCAGCATTTT. Its protein product is CASSYLNSNQPQHF.

V usage is TRBV7-9 and J usage is TRBJ2-1, with a weak D call TRBD2 (6 bases). This CDR3 has 17 residues. Germline V gene lookup returns CDR1 SEHNR and CDR2 FQNEAQ (reference sequence). V was cut by 2 bases and J by 0 bases, with 14 bases left in between. The chain's CDR3 is CASSLPLAPSSYNEQFF. The DNA for the CDR3 is TGTGCCAGCAGCTTACCCCTAGCGCCGAGCTCCTACAATGAGCAGTTCTTC.

This chain connects TRBV30 to TRBJ2-3; D unresolved. This CDR3 contains 16 residues. Trimming removed 8 bases from V and 0 bases from J, with 21 bases in between. CDR1 GTSNPN and CDR2 SVGIG come from the germline V gene (reference sequence). The CDR3 is CAISRVESASTDTQYF. Here the CDR3 DNA reads TGTGCCATTTCGAGAGTAGAATCAGCGAGCACAGATACGCAGTATTTT.

This sequence joins TRBV10-3 and TRBJ1-1, with 7 nucleotides matching TRBD1. CDR1 is ENHRY, CDR2 SYGVKD, per germline. With V trimmed by 6 bases and J by 1 base, 8 bases remained unmatched. The CDR3 runs 15 residues. CDR3 DNA sequence: TGTGCCATCAGGGAAACAGGGGACGCGAACACTGAAGCTTTCTTT. Residues: CAIRETGDANTEAFF.